This T cell receptor beta chain was found in a study of cytomegalovirus exposure and HLA in healthy donors. Study context: Early released data comprised 80 million to 90 million unique TCRs from HLA-typed donors. Study-wide points: Reported findings show TCR beta sequences accurately forecast HLA-A and HLA-B alleles in most subjects. There were some V segments, including TRBV6-2 and TRBV6-3, excluded as indistinguishable.

The study ran its PCR with 60 Vbeta and 13 Jbeta primers. Libraries were prepared by immunoSEQ multiplex PCR; TCRdb keeps only in-frame clonotypes and omits some of them. This table has some 120,000 clones, roughly 72% appearing once. The CDR3 runs 14 residues. This clone was observed a handful of times. Antigen unknown. The receptor was isolated from a man aged 40-50 years in good health and CMV-seropositive. V gene TRBV21-1 combines with J gene TRBJ2-1; the table's D call TRBD2 went unverified against the DNA. TRBV21-1 is given as a pseudogene. Sequencing was performed on PBMCs. The CDR3 spells CASSKLAGSYEQFF. CDR3 sequence (DNA): TGTGCCAGCAGCAAATTAGCGGGGTCCTATGAGCAGTTCTTC.